The 15 T cell receptor beta chains presented below share a single source sample, sequenced in a study of blood T cell repertoires in COVID-19. The assay was immunoSEQ multiplex PCR, and TCRdb's table has in-frame clones only and misses some. The table records 100,000 to 110,000 clones, 80% of them present only once. Sequencing input: peripheral blood. The receptor source for this set is a man between 70 and 80 years old with active or convalescent COVID-19.

This clone has only one observation. CDR3 amino acids: CASSQPIESGRRETQYF. CDR3 coding DNA: TGTGCCAGCAGCCAACCCATTGAGAGCGGGAGAAGGGAGACCCAGTACTTC. This rearrangement joins TRBV14 to TRBJ2-5; 8 bases match TRBD2. The CDR3 runs to 17 residues. CDR1 and CDR2 (germline): SGHDN, FVKESK. V was pared by 2 bases and J by 5 bases, with 13 bases of the junction left unmatched.

J is TRBJ1-1 and V is TRBV6-2 or TRBV6-3, with D hard to call. Per germline, CDR1 MNHEY and CDR2 SVGEGT. This CDR3 is 13 amino acids long. V lost 2 bases to trimming and J lost 1 base, with 5 bases between them. The CDR3 region has the DNA TGTGCCAGCAGTTACGGAGGGAACACTGAAGCTTTCTTT. Its translation is CASSYGGNTEAFF.

A few counts support this clone. The chain couples TRBV29-1 to TRBJ2-5, with TRBD2 matching 10 bases. The V gene end was trimmed by 4 bases and the J gene end by 5 bases; junction bases not matched to a gene: 7. The germline gives CDR1 SQVTM, CDR2 ANQGSEA. This CDR3 spans 14 amino acids. For the CDR3, the DNA is TGCAGCGTTGCAGCGGGAGGGCAAAAGGAGACCCAGTACTTC. This codes for CSVAAGGQKETQYF. Looking up the rest from reference TRBV29-1 and TRBJ2-5 gives the full variable domain: SAVISQKPSRDICQRGTSLTIQCQVDSQVTMMFWYRQQPGQSLTLIATANQGSEATYESGFVIDKFPISRPNLTFSTLTVSNMSPEDSSIYLCSVAAGGQKETQYFGPGTRLLVL.

This clone occurred many times. The rearrangement links TRBV28 to TRBJ1-1; D gene ambiguous. The V gene lost 3 bases and the J gene lost 1 base, with 9 bases spanning the gap. Germline values: CDR1 MDHEN, CDR2 SYDVKM. CDR3 length: 14 residues. The CDR3 is CASSFVIPNTEAFF. CDR3 nucleotides: TGTGCCAGCAGTTTTGTCATCCCGAACACTGAAGCTTTCTTT.

The chain has TRBV7-9 and TRBJ1-2; a weak D match, TRBD1 (6 bases). The CDR3 spans 16 residues. Trimming shortened V by 5 bases and J by 4 bases, and 20 bases separated the two germline ends. Germline CDR1 reads SEHNR; CDR2 reads FQNEAQ (reference sequence). The CDR3 sequence is CASSPKTGKATYGYTF. CDR3 bases: TGTGCCAGCAGCCCTAAGACAGGAAAGGCCACCTATGGCTACACCTTC.

J is TRBJ1-1 and V is TRBV6-6; TRBD1 agrees at 9 bases. CDR1 MNHNY and CDR2 SVGAGI come from the germline V gene (reference sequence). The CDR3 spans 13 residues. V was clipped by 5 bases and J by 8 bases; unmatched bases: 6. CDR3 loop: CASSQGTGSEAFF. CDR3 sequence (DNA): TGTGCCAGCAGTCAAGGGACAGGGAGCGAAGCTTTCTTT.

The gene calls are TRBV12-5 and TRBJ2-7; a weak D match, TRBD2 (5 bases). Trimming left V 2 bases short and J 0 bases short, with 14 bases between. Germline values: CDR1 LGHNT, CDR2 FRNRAP. This CDR3 has 16 residues. The DNA for the CDR3 is TGTGCTAGTGGTTTGCCCCCGAGGGAGTGCTCCTACGAGCAGTACTTC. Translating it yields CASGLPPRECSYEQYF.

This clone was observed a single time. The gene calls are TRBV4-3 and TRBJ2-3; 11 nucleotides match TRBD1. V dropped 3 bases and J dropped 2; count of bases not matched to a gene: 1. The CDR3 has 15 amino acids. CDR1 is LGHNA, CDR2 YSLEER, per germline. The CDR3 reads CASSQDRGLTDTQYF. The CDR3 nucleotides are TGCGCCAGCAGCCAGGACAGGGGGCTCACAGATACGCAGTATTTT.

This chain connects TRBV27 to TRBJ2-5; 7 bases match TRBD2. The V gene end was trimmed by 11 bases and the J gene end by 2 bases; junction bases not matched to a gene: 11. The CDR3 covers 14 residues. Germline V CDR1 and CDR2: MNHEY, SMNVEV (reference sequence). The CDR3 sequence is CAVKWLAEQETQYF. For the CDR3, the DNA is TGTGCCGTCAAGTGGCTAGCGGAACAAGAGACCCAGTACTTC.

This clone was seen only a few times. The chain combines TRBV6-5 with TRBJ1-4; 7 positions agree with TRBD1. CDR1 is MNHEY and CDR2 is SVGAGI in the germline V gene. Unmatched junction bases numbered 11, after V lost 6 bases and J lost 7 bases. The CDR3 length is 15 residues. Written as DNA, the CDR3 is TGTGCCAGCAGACTAACAGGGGAGAGGGGTGAAAAACTGTTTTTT. Protein sequence: CASRLTGERGEKLFF.

The chain links TRBV3-1 (or the pseudogene TRBV3-2) to TRBJ1-2; 7 bases agree with TRBD1. The V segment lost 2 bases and the J segment 6 bases; nucleotides outside the gene matches: 6. The CDR3 covers 14 residues. CDR1 is LGHDT and CDR2 is YNNKEL in the germline V gene (reference sequence). The CDR3 DNA is TGTGCCAGCAGCCAACAGGGGGAGTGGAATGGCTACACCTTC. Its translation is CASSQQGEWNGYTF.

This sequence joins TRBV29-1 and TRBJ1-6; 9 nucleotides match TRBD1. This CDR3 contains 14 residues. The V segment lost 8 bases and the J segment 6 bases; nucleotides outside the gene matches: 8. Germline CDR1 is SQVTM and CDR2 is ANQGSEA. The CDR3 reads CSIRDRDLNSPLHF. CDR3 coding DNA: TGCAGCATCCGGGACAGGGACCTTAATTCACCCCTCCACTTT.

The chain combines TRBV11-3 with TRBJ2-3, with TRBD1 as a possible D gene (5 bases). V gave up 0 bases and J gave up 2 bases, with 9 bases separating them. Germline V gene sequence: CDR1 SGHNT, CDR2 YENEEA. This CDR3 has 15 amino acids. The CDR3 reads CASSLEGLTTDTQYF. The CDR3 region has the DNA TGTGCCAGCAGCTTAGAGGGGCTTACCACAGATACGCAGTATTTT.

The V gene is TRBV28, the J gene TRBJ1-6; 9 bases align to TRBD1. V shed 9 bases, J shed 8 bases, and the junction held 8 bases outside the gene matches. CDR3 length: 14 amino acids. Germline V gene sequence: CDR1 MDHEN, CDR2 SYDVKM. CDR3 sequence: CASKEGTGYSPLHF. In nucleotides, the CDR3 is TGTGCCAGTAAAGAAGGGACAGGGTATTCACCCCTCCACTTT.

This rearrangement joins TRBV15 to TRBJ1-5; D not resolved. Germline V gene sequence: CDR1 LNHNV, CDR2 YYDKDF (reference sequence). Trimming shortened V by 1 base and J by 2 bases, and 9 bases separated the two germline ends. The CDR3 is made up of 15 amino acids. CDR3 protein: CATSRGVLGNQPQHF. Here the CDR3 DNA reads TGTGCCACCAGCAGAGGAGTTTTGGGCAATCAGCCCCAGCATTTT.